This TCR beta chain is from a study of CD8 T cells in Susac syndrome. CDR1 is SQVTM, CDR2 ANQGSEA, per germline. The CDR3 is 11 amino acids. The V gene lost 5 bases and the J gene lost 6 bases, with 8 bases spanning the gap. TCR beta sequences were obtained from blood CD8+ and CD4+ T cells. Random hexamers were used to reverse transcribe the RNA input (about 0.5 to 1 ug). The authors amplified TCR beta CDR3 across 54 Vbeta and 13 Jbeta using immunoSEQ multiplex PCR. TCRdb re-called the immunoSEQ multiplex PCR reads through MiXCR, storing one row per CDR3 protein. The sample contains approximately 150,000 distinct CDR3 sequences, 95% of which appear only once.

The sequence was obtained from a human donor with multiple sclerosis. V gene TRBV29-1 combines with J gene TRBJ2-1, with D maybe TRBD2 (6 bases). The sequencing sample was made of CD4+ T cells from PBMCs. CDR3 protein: CSVRTTNEQFF. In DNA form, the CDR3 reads TGCAGCGTTAGGACTACCAATGAGCAGTTCTTC.